This record concerns one T cell receptor beta chain sequence. There is no known antigen for this receptor. There are no base qualities to consult, and no much larger clone falls within one base. The sample comes from a study of OX40 agonist ivuxolimab in advanced cancers. A note on the overall study: Ivuxolimab was a fully human IgG2 agonistic monoclonal antibody targeting the costimulatory receptor OX40 (CD134). Three dose-escalation patients achieved partial responses, one with hepatocellular carcinoma and two with cutaneous melanoma. The point of sequencing TCRbeta in the periphery was to test whether ivuxolimab changed TCR sequence diversity and drove clonal T-cell expansion. The paper reports the monotherapy dose-escalation portion (N ≈ 50 patients) of the phase I ivuxolimab trial. Intravenous ivuxolimab was administered to patients every 2 weeks at six dose levels: 0.01, 0.1, 0.3, 1.5, 3 and 10 mg/kg. Patients were allowed to have had prior anti-PD-1, anti-PD-L1 or anti-CTLA-4 therapy, and approximately 40% of the dose-escalation patients had been treated with checkpoint inhibitors. Of the approximately 54 patients in dose escalation, approximately 20 had hepatocellular carcinoma, roughly 15 had melanoma, 9 had renal cell carcinoma and 9 had head and neck cancer. A male proportion of nearly 85% and a mean age of around 60 years, ranging from about 23 to 90, were recorded for the dose-escalation cohort.

V is cut by 1 base and J by 6 bases, and the space between the germline ends is 13 bases. From a lookup of the germline V gene, CDR1 and CDR2 are SGHTA and FQGNSA. The CDR3 has 15 amino acids, counting the end cysteine and phenylalanine. The kept DNA is CDR3 alone, 45 bases in frame from the first base. The research as a whole found: Partial responders in the 0.1-3.0 mg/kg groups had among the lowest normalized peripheral clonal expansion, especially among CD8+ T cells. The antigen specificity of the peripheral T cells that underwent clonal expansion was not determined. At doses from 0.1 to 3.0 mg/kg, clonal expansion was seen in both CD4+ and CD8+ blood T cells between baseline and week 6. After ivuxolimab, expanded clones were on average more numerous among CD8+ T cells than among CD4+ T cells. Low levels of normalized T-cell clonal expansion were also shown by some nonresponding patients.

Patients with autoimmune disease history or receiving systemic immunosuppression were excluded from the trial. Peripheral blood for TCR sequencing was collected from all dose cohorts at baseline, on cycle 4 day 1, and on cycle 7 day 1. The samples were taken from a phase I, first-in-human, multicenter, open-label dose-escalation trial of ivuxolimab. Adults with locally advanced or metastatic melanoma, renal cell carcinoma, hepatocellular carcinoma or head and neck squamous cell carcinoma were enrolled in the trial. Before TCR sequencing, CD4+ T cells and CD8+ T cells from peripheral blood were sorted into separate populations. For sequencing of the TCRbeta CDR3 region, genomic DNA was extracted from the sorted cells. The immunoSEQ Assay was used for sequencing of TCRbeta CDR3 regions. This is the immuneACCESS table as TCRdb keeps it, with only in-frame sequences that have V and J called. A part of the clones is gone; compared with another copy, unresolved V genes explain less than half, and the rest is unexplained. The table for this sample lists tens of thousands of clones; approximately 91% of them were counted only once. The top ten clones comprise 13% to 15% of the sample.

This sequence originates from an adult with an advanced solid tumor such as melanoma, head and neck, liver or kidney cancer. This specimen consisted of CD4+ or CD8+ T cells sorted from blood, obtained in a trial of the OX40 agonist ivuxolimab. This chain joins TRBV7-2 to TRBJ2-1; no D gene call is confident. The CDR3 corresponds to CASSLDPIGINEQFF. The DNA sequence reads TGTGCCAGCAGCTTAGACCCCATAGGGATCAATGAGCAGTTCTTC. With all but the CDR3 taken from the reference TRBV7-2 and TRBJ2-1 genes, the full variable domain is: GAGVSQSPSNKVTEKGKDVELRCDPISGHTALYWYRQSLGQGLEFLIYFQGNSAPDKSGLPSDRFSAERTGGSVSTLTIQRTQQEDSAVYLCASSLDPIGINEQFFGPGTRLTVL.